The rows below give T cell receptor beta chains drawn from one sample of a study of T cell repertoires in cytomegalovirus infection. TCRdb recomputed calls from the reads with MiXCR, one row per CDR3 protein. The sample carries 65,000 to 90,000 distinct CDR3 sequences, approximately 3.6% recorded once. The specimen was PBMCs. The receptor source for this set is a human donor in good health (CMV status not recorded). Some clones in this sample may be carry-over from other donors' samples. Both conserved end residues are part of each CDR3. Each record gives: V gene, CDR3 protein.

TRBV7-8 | CASSSHRLGAMGEQFF
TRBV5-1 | CASSLGINQPQHF
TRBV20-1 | CSARTWGTSGRSDTQYF
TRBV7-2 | CASSTGQGVGTEAFF
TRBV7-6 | CASSSQPGQGSSPLHF
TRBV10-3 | CAISRDRANGYTF
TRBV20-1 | CSAHPGGGVETQYF
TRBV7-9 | CASSRTSGSRRGNEQFF
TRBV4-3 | CASSQGDYMNTEAFF
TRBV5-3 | CASFNPLNTEAFF
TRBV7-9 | CASSPTSGRIIQYF
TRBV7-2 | CASSLRGRPGDTQYF
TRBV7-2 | CASTSQGADDDYGYTF
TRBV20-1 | CSARDGGQVEETQYF
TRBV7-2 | CASSSLRKETQYF
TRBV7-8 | CASTGRQEFFSSTDTQYF
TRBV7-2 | CASSPGSGYNEQFF
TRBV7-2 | CASSLDSGEETQYF
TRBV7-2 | CASSTQGANTEAFF
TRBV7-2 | CASSRTRDRGETQYF
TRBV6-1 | CASSELGAANTGELFF
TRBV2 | CASSEALLGTQYF
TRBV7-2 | CASSLEGAAYEQYF
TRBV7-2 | CASSPTVGVREQYF
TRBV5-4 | CASSQRRTGRTDTQYF
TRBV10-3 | CAISSTRDFFHEQYF
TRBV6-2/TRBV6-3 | CASSDGVSSYNEQFF
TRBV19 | CASSNSGGQPQHF
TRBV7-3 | CASSNRDRMATF
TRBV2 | CASRAHTSGQETQYF
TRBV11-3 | CASSLRADPYEQYF
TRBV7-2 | CASSLALNNEQFF
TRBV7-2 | CASSLVGDPRNEQFF
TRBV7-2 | CASSLAPLSSGNTIYF
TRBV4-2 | CASSLTGSGELFF
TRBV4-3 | CASSQDPGTNTQYF
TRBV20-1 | CSARDQARPGGTEAFF
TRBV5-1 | CASSLARMNTEAFF
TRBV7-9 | CASSLDRVSSGNTIYF
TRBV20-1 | CSASLGANGYTF
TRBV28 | CASMPDTTYEQYF
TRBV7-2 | CASSFRTGSGYTF
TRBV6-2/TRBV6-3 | CASTFLKDQPQHF
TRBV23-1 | CASTTQTQETQYF
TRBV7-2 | CASSLLRGLRETQYF
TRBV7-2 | CASSLGRGLDGYTF
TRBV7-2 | CASSFPGQGRDEQFF
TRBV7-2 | CASSLVQNFQETQYF